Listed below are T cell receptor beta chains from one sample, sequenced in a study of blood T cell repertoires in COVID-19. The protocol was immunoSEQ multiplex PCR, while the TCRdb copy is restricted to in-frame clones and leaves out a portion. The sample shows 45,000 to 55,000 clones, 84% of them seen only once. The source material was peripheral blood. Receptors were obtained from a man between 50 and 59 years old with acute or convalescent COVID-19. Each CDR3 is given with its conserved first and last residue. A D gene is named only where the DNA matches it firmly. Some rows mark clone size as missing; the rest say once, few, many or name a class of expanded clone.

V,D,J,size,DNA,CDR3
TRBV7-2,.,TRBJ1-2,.,TGTGCCAGCAGCTTAGTTTTCTCGGGCGGGGGCGATGGCTACACCTTC,CASSLVFSGGGDGYTF
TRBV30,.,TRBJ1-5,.,TGTGCCTGGAGTGCAGGACTGGAGGATCAGCCCCAGCATTTT,CAWSAGLEDQPQHF
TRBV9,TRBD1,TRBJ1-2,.,TGTGCCAGCAGCCCCGAGACAGGGCGATCTAACTATGGCTACACCTTC,CASSPETGRSNYGYTF
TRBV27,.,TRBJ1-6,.,TGTGCCAGCAGTCACAGGGTTAGTAATTCACCCCTCCACTTT,CASSHRVSNSPLHF
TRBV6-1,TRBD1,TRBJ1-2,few,TGTGCCAGCAGTGCAACCCGCCGGGACAGTCGGTCCTGGGGCTATGGCTACACCTTC,CASSATRRDSRSWGYGYTF
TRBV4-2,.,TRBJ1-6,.,TGTGCCAGCAGCCACCCAACAGATTATAATTCACCCCTCCACTTT,CASSHPTDYNSPLHF
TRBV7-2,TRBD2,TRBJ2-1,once,TGTGCCAGCAGCTTAGCAGGGACTAGCTTATACAATGAGCAGTTCTTC,CASSLAGTSLYNEQFF
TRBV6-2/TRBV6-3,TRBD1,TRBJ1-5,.,TGTGCCAGCAGTCAGGGGGCGCTGGGCAATCAGCCCCAGCATTTT,CASSQGALGNQPQHF
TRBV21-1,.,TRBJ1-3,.,TGTGCCAGCAGCAAAAAGCCGGGACACCTATCTGGAAACACCATATATTTT,CASSKKPGHLSGNTIYF
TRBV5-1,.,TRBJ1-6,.,TGCGCCAGCAGCCCGGGACTTACCTATAATTCACCCCTCCACTTT,CASSPGLTYNSPLHF
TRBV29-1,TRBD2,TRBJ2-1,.,TGCAGCGTTGTGGGTATCGGGCGGGAGGACTACAATGAGCAGTTCTTC,CSVVGIGREDYNEQFF
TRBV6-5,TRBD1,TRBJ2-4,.,TGTGCCAGCAGTTACTGGCAGGGGGACATTCAGTACTTC,CASSYWQGDIQYF
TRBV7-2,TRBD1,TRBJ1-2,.,TGTGCCAGCAGGGTCCAGGGACAGGGGTATTATGGCTACACCTTC,CASRVQGQGYYGYTF
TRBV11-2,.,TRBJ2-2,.,TGTGCCAGCAGCTTAGGGGGGCCCAACACCGGGGAGCTGTTTTTT,CASSLGGPNTGELFF
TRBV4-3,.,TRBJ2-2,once,TGCGCCAGCAGCCATGGGAAGAGGGAGGTCACCGGGGAGCTGTTTTTT,CASSHGKREVTGELFF
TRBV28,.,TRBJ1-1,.,TGTGCCAGCAGTTCAGGCTGGCGTACTGAAGCTTTCTTT,CASSSGWRTEAFF
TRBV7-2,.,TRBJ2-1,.,TGTGCCAGCAGCTTAAGTTCAGATTACAATGAGCAGTTCTTC,CASSLSSDYNEQFF
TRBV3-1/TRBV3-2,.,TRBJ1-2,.,TGTGCCAGCAGCCAAGGGAGGGGAACTAACTATGGCTACACCTTC,CASSQGRGTNYGYTF
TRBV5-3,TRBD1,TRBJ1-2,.,TGTGCCAGAAGCTTAAACAGGGGGGACTATGGCTACACCTTC,CARSLNRGDYGYTF
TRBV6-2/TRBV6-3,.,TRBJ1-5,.,TGTGCCAGCAGTTACCCCCTTAACAATCAGCCCCAGCATTTT,CASSYPLNNQPQHF
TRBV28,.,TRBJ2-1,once,TGTGCCAGCATAGGGTATGAGGGAAACAATGAGCAGTTCTTC,CASIGYEGNNEQFF
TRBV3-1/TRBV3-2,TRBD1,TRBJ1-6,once,TGTGCCAGCTCGACAGGGGGTTATAATTCACCCCTCCACTTT,CASSTGGYNSPLHF
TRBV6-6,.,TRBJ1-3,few,TGTGCCAGCTCCGGGTTCGGTGGAAACACCATATATTTT,CASSGFGGNTIYF
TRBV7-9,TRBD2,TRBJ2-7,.,TGTGCCAGCAGCCCCCCCGAGCGGGGGCTCTACGAGCAGTACTTC,CASSPPERGLYEQYF
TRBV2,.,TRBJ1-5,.,TGTGCCAGCAGGGACAGAGCATTGGGGAATCAGCCCCAGCATTTT,CASRDRALGNQPQHF
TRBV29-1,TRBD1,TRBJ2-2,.,TGCAGCGTTTGGACAGGGGGCCTACACACCGGGGAGCTGTTTTTT,CSVWTGGLHTGELFF
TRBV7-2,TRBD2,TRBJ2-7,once,TGTGCCAGCATTAGGCTGGCTAGCGGCTCCTACGAGCAGTACTTC,CASIRLASGSYEQYF
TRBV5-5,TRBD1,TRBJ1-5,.,TGTGCCAGCAGCATGGGGACAGGTCATAGCAATCAGCCCCAGCATTTT,CASSMGTGHSNQPQHF
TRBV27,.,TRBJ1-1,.,TGTGCCAGCGGTAAGTCTGGGCGAGGGGCTTTCTTT,CASGKSGRGAFF
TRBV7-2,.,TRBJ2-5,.,TGTGCCAGCAGCATCGGGGGGACACAAGAGACCCAGTACTTC,CASSIGGTQETQYF
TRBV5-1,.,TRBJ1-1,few,TGCGCCAGCAGCCACGGGGGGTCAAACACTGAAGCTTTCTTT,CASSHGGSNTEAFF
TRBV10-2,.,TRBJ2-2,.,TGCGCCAGCAGCCGGACAGCGAACACCGGGGAGCTGTTTTTT,CASSRTANTGELFF
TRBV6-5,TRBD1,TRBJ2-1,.,TGTGCCAGCAGCCAAAACAGGGGCGGGAATGAGCAGTTCTTC,CASSQNRGGNEQFF
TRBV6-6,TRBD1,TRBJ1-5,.,TGTGCCAGCAGTTACCCAGGGACAGGGGGACAGCCCCAGCATTTT,CASSYPGTGGQPQHF
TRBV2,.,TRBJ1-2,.,TGTGCCAGCAGTGAATCACAGGGTTCGGGTGGCTACACCTTC,CASSESQGSGGYTF
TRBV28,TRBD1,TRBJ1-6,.,TGTGCCAGTTCAAACAGGGGTTATAATTCACCCCTCCACTTT,CASSNRGYNSPLHF
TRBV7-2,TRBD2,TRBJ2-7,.,TGTGCCAGCAGCTTAGGGGGGACTAGCTCCTACGAGCAGTACTTC,CASSLGGTSSYEQYF
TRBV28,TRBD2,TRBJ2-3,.,TGTGCCAGCAGACTAGCGGGACATCCCACAGATACGCAGTATTTT,CASRLAGHPTDTQYF
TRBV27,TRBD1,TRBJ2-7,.,TGTGCCAGCAGTTTAAACCCAGGGGGAATAGTCCGGGGCGAGCAGTACTTC,CASSLNPGGIVRGEQYF
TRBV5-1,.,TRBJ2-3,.,TGCGCCAGCAGCTTGGCCTTGGGCGGGCCAGATACGCAGTATTTT,CASSLALGGPDTQYF
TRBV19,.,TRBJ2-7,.,TGTGCCACCCGAGATACCGGCTACGAGCAGTACTTC,CATRDTGYEQYF
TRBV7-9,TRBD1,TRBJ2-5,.,TGTGCCAGCAGCTTAGCGTTAACAGGGGGAGAGACCCAGTACTTC,CASSLALTGGETQYF
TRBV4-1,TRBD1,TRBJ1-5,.,TGCGCCAGCAGCCCCTCGCCAGGGGGCGGCAATCAGCCCCAGCATTTT,CASSPSPGGGNQPQHF
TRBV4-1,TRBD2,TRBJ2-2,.,TGCGCCAGACTCAGTGGGGGACTAGCGGGGGACAGGAACACCGGGGAGCTGTTTTTT,CARLSGGLAGDRNTGELFF
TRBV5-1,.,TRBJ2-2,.,TGCGCCAGCAGCTTTAACTCGTTCGGGGGCGGGGAGCTGTTTTTT,CASSFNSFGGGELFF
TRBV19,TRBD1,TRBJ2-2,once,TGTGCCAGTAGTACGAGACAGGGACGGGACACCGGGGAGCTGTTTTTT,CASSTRQGRDTGELFF
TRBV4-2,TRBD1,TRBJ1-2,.,TGTGCCAGCAGCCAACCTCCCGGGACAGCCACCTATGGCTACACCTTC,CASSQPPGTATYGYTF
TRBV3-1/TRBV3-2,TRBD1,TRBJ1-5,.,TGTGCCAGCAGCCTTGACAGGGGCAATCAGCCCCAGCATTTT,CASSLDRGNQPQHF
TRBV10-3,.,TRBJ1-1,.,TGTGCCACCGAGGACAGCATGAACACTGAAGCTTTCTTT,CATEDSMNTEAFF
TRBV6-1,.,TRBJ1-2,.,TGTGCCAGCAGTGAAGCGCTCGGGGAGTCGAACTATGGCTACACCTTC,CASSEALGESNYGYTF
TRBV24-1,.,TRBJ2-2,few,TGTGCCACCAGTGATTCCGGACACCGGGACTTCGGGGAGCTGTTTTTT,CATSDSGHRDFGELFF
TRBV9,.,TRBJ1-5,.,TGTGCCAGCAGCCAGGGAACGAGCAATCAGCCCCAGCATTTT,CASSQGTSNQPQHF
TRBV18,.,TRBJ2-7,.,TGTGCCAGCTCACTGGACAGCTACGAGCAGTACTTC,CASSLDSYEQYF